The rows below give T cell receptor beta chains drawn from one sample of a study of cytomegalovirus exposure and HLA in healthy donors. Some clones are missing from TCRdb's copy, which holds only in-frame ones; the method was immunoSEQ multiplex PCR. This table has 200,000 or so clones, 75% to 85% appearing once. The sample comprised PBMCs. The receptor set was obtained from a young woman in good health and CMV-seropositive. Each CDR3 is given with its conserved first and last residue. A D gene is named only where the DNA matches it firmly. Only part of the rows carry a size: once, few, many, or a class if the clone is expanded.

j_call v_call d_call clone_size cdr3_nt cdr3_aa
TRBJ2-1 TRBV27 TRBD2 . TGTGCCAGCAGTTCTAGACTAGCGGGTAGCAATGAGCAGTTCTTC CASSSRLAGSNEQFF
TRBJ1-1 TRBV29-1 . . TGCAGCGTTGGAGCGGAAGAGAACACTGAAGCTTTCTTT CSVGAEENTEAFF
TRBJ1-2 TRBV6-5 . . TGTGCCAGCAGATTCACCGGCTATGGCTACACCTTC CASRFTGYGYTF
TRBJ2-7 TRBV6-1 . . TGTGCCAGCAGTATTCATTCCTACGAGCAGTACTTC CASSIHSYEQYF
TRBJ1-2 TRBV6-5 . few TGTGCCAGCGCCGGGTTGACGGACTATGGCTACACCTTC CASAGLTDYGYTF
TRBJ2-1 TRBV2 . . TGTGCCAGCACCTCGGGCTCCTACAATGAGCAGTTCTTC CASTSGSYNEQFF
TRBJ2-3 TRBV6-5 TRBD1 . TGTGCCAGCAGTTATCAGGGGGCGGAGGCAGATACGCAGTATTTT CASSYQGAEADTQYF
TRBJ2-1 TRBV28 TRBD1 . TGTGCCAGTAACTCTCCACCGGGACAGATAAACAATGAGCAGTTCTTC CASNSPPGQINNEQFF
TRBJ2-1 TRBV15 TRBD2 . TGTGCCACCAGACACGGGACTAGCGGCTACAATGAGCAGTTCTTC CATRHGTSGYNEQFF
TRBJ2-3 TRBV15 . once TGTGCCACCAGCGGACCTAGCCTCCTTCCCCCAGATACGCAGTATTTT CATSGPSLLPPDTQYF
TRBJ2-3 TRBV27 TRBD2 . TGTGCCAGCAGTTTAGAGCCATGGAGCGGGAGGACCCATTTT CASSLEPWSGRTHF
TRBJ1-1 TRBV29-1 . . TGCAGCGTTAGTCAGGGATTGAACACTGAAGCTTTCTTT CSVSQGLNTEAFF
TRBJ1-1 TRBV9 TRBD1 . TGTGCCAGCAGCGTTATTTCAGGGGGAAACACTGAAGCTTTCTTT CASSVISGGNTEAFF
TRBJ1-2 TRBV19 . . TGTGCCAGTAGTATTACCGGGGGAGATGGTGGCTACACCTTC CASSITGGDGGYTF
TRBJ2-2 TRBV25-1 . few TGTGCCAGCAGTCGGCGGGGAGACACCGGGGAGCTGTTTTTT CASSRRGDTGELFF
TRBJ1-2 TRBV11-2 TRBD1 . TGTGCCAGCAGCCCCCGGGACAGCCTCCTTCTCTATGGCTACACCTTC CASSPRDSLLLYGYTF
TRBJ2-1 TRBV19 . . TGTGCCAGTCAGCAGGGTGCCTCCTACAATGAGCAGTTCTTC CASQQGASYNEQFF
TRBJ1-5 TRBV19 . few TGTGCCAGTAGTCCCCACGACAGGAGCAATCAGCCCCAGCATTTT CASSPHDRSNQPQHF
TRBJ1-4 TRBV5-4 . once TGTGCCAGCAGCTTGGGGGGCCCGACTAATGAAAAACTGTTTTTT CASSLGGPTNEKLFF
TRBJ2-1 TRBV9 TRBD2 . TGTGCCAGCAGCGTAGGGGGACTAGCGGCCACTGAGCAGTTCTTC CASSVGGLAATEQFF
TRBJ2-5 TRBV20-1 . . TGCAGTCTAGGGGTGGAGACCCAGTACTTC CSLGVETQYF
TRBJ1-1 TRBV11-1 . few TGTGCCAGCAGCTTAGCAGGGGCGACTGAAGCTTTCTTT CASSLAGATEAFF
TRBJ2-5 TRBV9 TRBD2 . TGTGCCAGCAGGGCGACCGGGACTAGCGGAGAGACCCAGTACTTC CASRATGTSGETQYF
TRBJ2-7 TRBV12-5 . once TGTGCTAGTGGTTTGGTCCTAGGCGGCGAGCAGTACTTC CASGLVLGGEQYF
TRBJ1-2 TRBV28 . . TGTGCCAGCAGTTTCGGGGGGGGCTCAGCCAGAAATGGCTACACCTTC CASSFGGGSARNGYTF
TRBJ2-2 TRBV18 . . TGTGCCAGCTCACCTCCTTCCGGGGAGCTGTTTTTT CASSPPSGELFF
TRBJ2-7 TRBV30 . . TGTGCCTGGAGTTCTTACTACGAGCAGTACTTC CAWSSYYEQYF
TRBJ2-1 TRBV29-1 . . TGCAGCTCGGATTCGGGAGACTCGTACTACAATGAGCAGTTCTTC CSSDSGDSYYNEQFF
TRBJ2-5 TRBV5-1 . . TGCGCCAGCAGCTTAGGCGGCGGCGAGACCCAGTACTTC CASSLGGGETQYF
TRBJ2-7 TRBV28 . . TGTGCCAGCACTGGCCAGGGTCGCTACGAGCAGTACTTC CASTGQGRYEQYF
TRBJ1-2 TRBV30 TRBD1 once TGTGCCTGGTGGACAGGGGGCCTTGGCTACACCTTC CAWWTGGLGYTF
TRBJ2-3 TRBV2 TRBD2 . TGTGCCAGCTGCTTCCTAGCGGGGGGGCCAGATACGCAGTATTTT CASCFLAGGPDTQYF
TRBJ2-3 TRBV5-1 . . TGCGCCAGCAGCATTAGCGGCACTAGCACAGATACGCAGTATTTT CASSISGTSTDTQYF
TRBJ2-7 TRBV9 . . TGTGCCAGCAGCGTAGAAAGGGGGCGGGGTATCCACGAGCAGTACTTC CASSVERGRGIHEQYF
TRBJ1-1 TRBV25-1 . . TGTGCCAGCAGTCCCGCAGGGGTTACTGAAGCTTTCTTT CASSPAGVTEAFF
TRBJ1-1 TRBV7-3 . . TGTGCCAGCAGCGCACAGGGACCGAACACTGAAGCTTTCTTT CASSAQGPNTEAFF
TRBJ2-3 TRBV6-1 . . TGTGCCAGCAGTGACAGGGGACCTCGCACAGATACGCAGTATTTT CASSDRGPRTDTQYF
TRBJ2-1 TRBV2 . . TGTGCCAGCAGCCCGAATGTAGGACTTTCCTTCAATGAGCAGTTCTTC CASSPNVGLSFNEQFF
TRBJ2-7 TRBV10-3 . few TGTGCCATCAGTGACCGGAGCGAGCAGTACTTC CAISDRSEQYF
TRBJ2-5 TRBV7-9 TRBD1 . TGTGCCAGCAGCTCCCCGGGACAGGGGATAGAGACCCAGTACTTC CASSSPGQGIETQYF
TRBJ2-2 TRBV29-1 TRBD1 . TGCAGTGAATATGGGGCCAGGGGGCCCCTCGGGGAGCTGTTTTTT CSEYGARGPLGELFF
TRBJ2-7 TRBV29-1 TRBD1 . TGCAGCGGAAAAACAGGGGACTCCTACGAGCAGTACTTC CSGKTGDSYEQYF
TRBJ2-3 TRBV12-5 . . TGTGCTAGTGGTTTCTTGACAGATACGCAGTATTTT CASGFLTDTQYF
TRBJ1-2 TRBV18 . . TGTGCCAGCTCAGCCGACAGGCGGAACTATGGCTACACCTTC CASSADRRNYGYTF
TRBJ2-2 TRBV28 TRBD2 . TGTGCCAGCACGGGAGGCGGGATTGGCACCGGGGAGCTGTTTTTT CASTGGGIGTGELFF
TRBJ2-7 TRBV2 . . TGTGCCAGCAGTGAAGAGGGGCGGGGTTACTACGAGCAGTACTTC CASSEEGRGYYEQYF
TRBJ2-1 TRBV7-9 TRBD2 . TGTGCCACAATAGGGGTTCTAGCGGAATCCCCTCGCAATGAGCAGTTCTTC CATIGVLAESPRNEQFF
TRBJ1-2 TRBV19 . . TGTGCCAGTAGCTCGACGGGGGTCTATGGCTACACCTTC CASSSTGVYGYTF
TRBJ1-1 TRBV4-1 . . TGCGCCAGCAGCGGACGGACTATGAACACTGAAGCTTTCTTT CASSGRTMNTEAFF
TRBJ2-5 TRBV7-3 TRBD1 . TGTGCCAGCAGCGCAACTACAGGGGGCGCTAAAGAGACCCAGTACTTC CASSATTGGAKETQYF
TRBJ2-7 TRBV6-5 TRBD1 . TGTGCCAGCAGTTACACAGGGGGCTCGGACGAGCAGTACTTC CASSYTGGSDEQYF
TRBJ2-2 TRBV5-1 TRBD1 . TGCGCCAGCAACAGGGGGGACACCGGGGAGCTGTTTTTT CASNRGDTGELFF
TRBJ1-4 TRBV7-9 TRBD1 . TGTGCCAGCAGCCTGGGCAGGGGGACTAATGAAAAACTGTTTTTT CASSLGRGTNEKLFF